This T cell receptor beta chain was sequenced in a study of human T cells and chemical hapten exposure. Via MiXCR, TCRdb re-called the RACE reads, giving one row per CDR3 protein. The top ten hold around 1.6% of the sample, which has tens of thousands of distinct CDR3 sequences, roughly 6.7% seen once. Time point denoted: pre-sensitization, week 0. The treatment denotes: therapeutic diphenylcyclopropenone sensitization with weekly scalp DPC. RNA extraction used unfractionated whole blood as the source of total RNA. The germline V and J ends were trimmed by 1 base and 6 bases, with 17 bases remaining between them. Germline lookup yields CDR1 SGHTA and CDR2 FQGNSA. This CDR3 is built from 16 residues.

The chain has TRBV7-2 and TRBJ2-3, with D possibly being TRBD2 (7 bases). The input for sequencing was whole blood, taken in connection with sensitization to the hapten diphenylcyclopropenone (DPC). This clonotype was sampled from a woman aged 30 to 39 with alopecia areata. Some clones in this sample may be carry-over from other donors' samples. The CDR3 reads CASSLEGGASVDTQYF. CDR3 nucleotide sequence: TGTGCCAGCAGCTTAGAGGGGGGGGCTTCCGTCGATACGCAGTATTTT. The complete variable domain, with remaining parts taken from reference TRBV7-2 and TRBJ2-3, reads GAGVSQSPSNKVTEKGKDVELRCDPISGHTALYWYRQSLGQGLEFLIYFQGNSAPDKSGLPSDRFSAERTGGSVSTLTIQRTQQEDSAVYLCASSLEGGASVDTQYFGPGTRLTVL.